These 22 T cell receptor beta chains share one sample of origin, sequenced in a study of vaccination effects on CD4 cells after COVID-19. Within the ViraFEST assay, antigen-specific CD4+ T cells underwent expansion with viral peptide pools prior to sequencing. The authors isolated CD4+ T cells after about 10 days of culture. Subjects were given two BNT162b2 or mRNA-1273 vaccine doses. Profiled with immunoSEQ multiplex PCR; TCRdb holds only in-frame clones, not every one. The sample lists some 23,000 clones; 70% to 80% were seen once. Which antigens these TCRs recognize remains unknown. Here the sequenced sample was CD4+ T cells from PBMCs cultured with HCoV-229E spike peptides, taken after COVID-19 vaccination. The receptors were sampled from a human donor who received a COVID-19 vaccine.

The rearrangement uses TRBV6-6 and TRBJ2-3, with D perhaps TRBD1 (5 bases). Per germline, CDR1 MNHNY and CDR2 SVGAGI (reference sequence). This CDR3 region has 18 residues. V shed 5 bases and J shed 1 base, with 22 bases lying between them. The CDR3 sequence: CASSPVLGSGFGTDTQYF. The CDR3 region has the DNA TGTGCCAGCAGTCCAGTCTTGGGTTCAGGGTTCGGCACAGATACGCAGTATTTT.

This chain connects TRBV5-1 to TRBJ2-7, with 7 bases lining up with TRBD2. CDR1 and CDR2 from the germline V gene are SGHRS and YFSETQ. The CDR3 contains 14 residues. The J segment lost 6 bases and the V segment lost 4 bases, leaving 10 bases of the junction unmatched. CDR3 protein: CASSSGTGALEQYF. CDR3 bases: TGCGCCAGCAGCAGCGGGACCGGGGCCCTCGAGCAGTACTTC.

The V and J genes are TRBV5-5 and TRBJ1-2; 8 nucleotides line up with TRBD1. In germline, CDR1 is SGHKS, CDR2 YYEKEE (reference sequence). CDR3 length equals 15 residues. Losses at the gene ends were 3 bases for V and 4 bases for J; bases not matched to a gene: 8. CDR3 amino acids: CASSSLGQGGYGYTF. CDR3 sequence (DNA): TGTGCCAGCAGCTCGCTCGGACAGGGTGGCTATGGCTACACCTTC.

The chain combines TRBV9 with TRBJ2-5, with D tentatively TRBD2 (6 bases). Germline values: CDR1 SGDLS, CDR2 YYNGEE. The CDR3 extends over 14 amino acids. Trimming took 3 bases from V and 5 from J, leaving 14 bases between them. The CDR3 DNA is TGTGCCAGCAGCGGGGACCATCGGGGGGAGACCCAGTACTTC. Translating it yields CASSGDHRGETQYF.

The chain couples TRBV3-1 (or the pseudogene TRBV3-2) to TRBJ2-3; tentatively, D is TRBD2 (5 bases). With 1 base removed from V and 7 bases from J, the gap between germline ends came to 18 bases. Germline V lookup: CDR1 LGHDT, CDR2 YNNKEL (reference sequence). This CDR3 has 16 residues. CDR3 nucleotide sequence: TGTGCCAGCAGCCAAGGCGGAAGGATGTGGGAGAATACGCAGTATTTT. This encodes CASSQGGRMWENTQYF.

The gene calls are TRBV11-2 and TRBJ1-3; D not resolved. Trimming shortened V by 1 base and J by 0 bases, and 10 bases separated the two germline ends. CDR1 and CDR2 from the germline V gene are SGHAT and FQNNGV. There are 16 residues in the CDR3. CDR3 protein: CASSLGAGNSGNTIYF. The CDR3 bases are TGTGCCAGCAGCTTAGGGGCCGGAAACTCTGGAAACACCATATATTTT.

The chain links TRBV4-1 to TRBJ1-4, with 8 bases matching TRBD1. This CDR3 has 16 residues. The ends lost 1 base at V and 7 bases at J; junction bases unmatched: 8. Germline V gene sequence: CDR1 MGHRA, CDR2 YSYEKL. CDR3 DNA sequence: TGCGCCAGCAGCCAAGGTTCAGGGGGCGGGGGTGAAAAACTGTTTTTT. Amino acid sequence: CASSQGSGGGGEKLFF.

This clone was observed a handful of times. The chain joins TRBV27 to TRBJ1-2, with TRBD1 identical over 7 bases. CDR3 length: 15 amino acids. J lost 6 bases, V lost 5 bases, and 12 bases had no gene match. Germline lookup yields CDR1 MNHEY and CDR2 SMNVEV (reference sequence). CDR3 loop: CASSPHLDREHGYTF. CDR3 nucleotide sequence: TGTGCCAGCAGTCCCCACCTCGACAGGGAGCATGGCTACACCTTC.

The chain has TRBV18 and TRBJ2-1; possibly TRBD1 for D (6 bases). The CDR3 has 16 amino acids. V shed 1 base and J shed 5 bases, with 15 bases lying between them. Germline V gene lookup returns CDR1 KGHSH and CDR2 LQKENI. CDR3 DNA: TGTGCCAGCTCACCACGGGACAACCTCCCAAACAATGAGCAGTTCTTC. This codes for CASSPRDNLPNNEQFF. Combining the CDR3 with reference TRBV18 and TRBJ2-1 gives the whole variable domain NAGVMQNPRHLVRRRGQEARLRCSPMKGHSHVYWYRQLPEEGLKFMVYLQKENIIDESGMPKERFSAEFPKEGPSILRIQQVVRGDSAAYFCASSPRDNLPNNEQFFGPGTRLTVL.

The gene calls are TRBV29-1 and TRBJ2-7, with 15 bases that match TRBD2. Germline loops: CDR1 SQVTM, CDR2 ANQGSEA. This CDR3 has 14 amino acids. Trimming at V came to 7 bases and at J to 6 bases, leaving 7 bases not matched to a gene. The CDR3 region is CSAERTSGGGEQYF. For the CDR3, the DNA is TGCAGCGCCGAAAGGACTAGCGGGGGGGGCGAGCAGTACTTC.

CDR3 sequence reads: CASSFLTQWQPQHF. CDR3 sequence (DNA): TGTGCCAGCAGCTTTCTAACTCAATGGCAGCCCCAGCATTTT. The chain couples TRBV5-8 to TRBJ1-5; D is uncertain. Germline-derived CDR1 and CDR2 are SGHTS and YDEGEE. The CDR3 length is 14 residues. V gave up 2 bases and J gave up 7 bases, with 13 bases separating them.

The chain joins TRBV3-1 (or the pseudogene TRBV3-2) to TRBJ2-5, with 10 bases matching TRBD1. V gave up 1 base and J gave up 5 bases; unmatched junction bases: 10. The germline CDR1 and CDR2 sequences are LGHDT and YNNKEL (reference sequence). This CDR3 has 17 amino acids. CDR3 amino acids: CASSQAFSGQGYETQYF. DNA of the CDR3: TGTGCCAGCAGCCAAGCTTTCTCGGGACAGGGGTACGAGACCCAGTACTTC.

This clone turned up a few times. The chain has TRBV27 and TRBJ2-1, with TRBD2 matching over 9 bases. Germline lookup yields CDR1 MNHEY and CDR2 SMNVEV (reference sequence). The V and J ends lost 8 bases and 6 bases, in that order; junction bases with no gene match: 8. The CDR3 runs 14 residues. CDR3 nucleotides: TGTGCCAGCGGTAGGGCGGGAGGGAGCAATGAGCAGTTCTTC. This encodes CASGRAGGSNEQFF.

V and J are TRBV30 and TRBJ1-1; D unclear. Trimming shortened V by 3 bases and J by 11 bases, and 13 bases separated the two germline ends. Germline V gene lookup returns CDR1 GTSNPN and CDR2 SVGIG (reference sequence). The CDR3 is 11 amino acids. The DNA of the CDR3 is TGTGCCTGGAGAGAGGTCGTGGGGGCTTTCTTT. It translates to CAWREVVGAFF.

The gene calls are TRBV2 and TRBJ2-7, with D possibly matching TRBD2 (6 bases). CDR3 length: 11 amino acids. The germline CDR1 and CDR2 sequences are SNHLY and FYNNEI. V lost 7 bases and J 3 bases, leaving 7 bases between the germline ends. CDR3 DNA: TGTGCCAGCATCGGGGGCTACGAGCAGTACTTC. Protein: CASIGGYEQYF.

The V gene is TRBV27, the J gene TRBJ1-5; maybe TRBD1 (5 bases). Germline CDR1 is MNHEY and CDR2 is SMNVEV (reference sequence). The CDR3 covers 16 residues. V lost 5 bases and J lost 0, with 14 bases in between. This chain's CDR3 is CASSPSRQYSNQPQHF. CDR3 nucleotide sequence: TGTGCCAGCAGTCCCTCCCGACAGTATAGCAATCAGCCCCAGCATTTT.

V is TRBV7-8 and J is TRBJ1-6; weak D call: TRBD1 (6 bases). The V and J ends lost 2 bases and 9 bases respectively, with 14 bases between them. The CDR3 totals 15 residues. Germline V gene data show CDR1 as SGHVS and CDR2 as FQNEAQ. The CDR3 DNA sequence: TGTGCCAGCAGCTTACCACAGGGACGCGGTTCACCCCTCCACTTT. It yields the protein CASSLPQGRGSPLHF.

CDR3 nucleotide sequence: TGTGCCACCAGTGTCCTTACTAGCGGGGCGCAGTATTTT. It translates to CATSVLTSGAQYF. The chain is built from TRBV24-1 and TRBJ2-3; 10 bases are shared with TRBD2. This CDR3 has 13 amino acids. Germline CDR1 and CDR2: KGHDR and SFDVKD. V shed 5 bases, J shed 10 bases, and the junction held 5 bases outside the gene matches.

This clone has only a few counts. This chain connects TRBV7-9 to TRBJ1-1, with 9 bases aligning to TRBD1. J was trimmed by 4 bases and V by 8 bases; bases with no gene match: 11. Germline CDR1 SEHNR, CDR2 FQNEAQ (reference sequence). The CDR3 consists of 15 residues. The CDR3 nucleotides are TGTGCCAGCGGGACGGACAGGGGTTTGGGCACTGAAGCTTTCTTT. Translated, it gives CASGTDRGLGTEAFF.

CDR3 DNA: TGTGCCAGCAGTGAGGGGGCGCGGGAGACCCAGTACTTC. This sequence encodes CASSEGARETQYF. The rearrangement uses TRBV12-3 or TRBV12-4 and TRBJ2-5, with 7 bases matching TRBD1. The CDR3 sequence is 13 residues long. V shed 5 bases and J 5 bases; nucleotides not matched to a gene: 5.

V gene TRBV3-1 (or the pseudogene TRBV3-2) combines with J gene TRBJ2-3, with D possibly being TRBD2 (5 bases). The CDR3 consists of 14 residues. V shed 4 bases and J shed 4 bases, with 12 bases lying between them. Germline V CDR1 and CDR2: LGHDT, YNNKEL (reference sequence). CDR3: CASSPRGSADTQYF. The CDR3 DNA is TGTGCCAGCAGCCCCCGGGGTAGCGCAGATACGCAGTATTTT.

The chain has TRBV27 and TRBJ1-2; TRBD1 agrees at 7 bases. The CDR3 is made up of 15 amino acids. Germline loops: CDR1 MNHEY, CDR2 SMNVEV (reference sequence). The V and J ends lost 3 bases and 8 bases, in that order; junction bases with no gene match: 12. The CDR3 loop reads CASSFVGRGERGYTF. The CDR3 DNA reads TGTGCCAGCAGTTTTGTAGGCAGGGGGGAAAGAGGCTACACCTTC.